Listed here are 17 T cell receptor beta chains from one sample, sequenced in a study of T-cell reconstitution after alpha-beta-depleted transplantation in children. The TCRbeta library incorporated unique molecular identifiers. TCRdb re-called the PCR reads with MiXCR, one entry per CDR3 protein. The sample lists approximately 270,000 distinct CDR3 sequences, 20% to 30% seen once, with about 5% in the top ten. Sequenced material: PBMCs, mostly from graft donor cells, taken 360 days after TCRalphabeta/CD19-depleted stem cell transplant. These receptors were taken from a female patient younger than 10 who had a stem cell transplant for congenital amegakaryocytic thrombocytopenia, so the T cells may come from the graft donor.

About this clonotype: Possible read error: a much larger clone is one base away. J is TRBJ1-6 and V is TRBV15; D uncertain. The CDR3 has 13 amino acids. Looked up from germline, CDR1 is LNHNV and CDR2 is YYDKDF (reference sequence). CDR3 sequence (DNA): TGTGCCACCAGCAGGGACCGCAATTCAGCCCTCCACTTT. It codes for CATSRDRNSALHF.

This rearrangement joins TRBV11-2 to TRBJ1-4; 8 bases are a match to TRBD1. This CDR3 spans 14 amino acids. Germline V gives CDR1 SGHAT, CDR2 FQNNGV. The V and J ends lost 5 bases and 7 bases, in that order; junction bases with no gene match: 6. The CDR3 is CASSRGQGSEKLFF. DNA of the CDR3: TGTGCCAGCAGCCGAGGACAGGGTAGTGAAAAACTGTTTTTT.

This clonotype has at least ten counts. Written as DNA, the CDR3 is TGTGCCAGCAGTCTTACCGGGGGAAACAATGAGCAGTTCTTC. It yields the protein CASSLTGGNNEQFF. This chain uses TRBV12-3 or TRBV12-4 with TRBJ2-1, with D possibly matching TRBD2 (6 bases). The CDR3 is made up of 14 amino acids. V gave up 5 bases and J gave up 5 bases, with 13 bases separating them.

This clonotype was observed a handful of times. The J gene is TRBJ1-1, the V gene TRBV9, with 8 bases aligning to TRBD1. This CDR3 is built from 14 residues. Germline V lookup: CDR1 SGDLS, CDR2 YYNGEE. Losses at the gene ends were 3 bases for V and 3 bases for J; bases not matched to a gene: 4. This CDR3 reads CASSAGGYDTEAFF. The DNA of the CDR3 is TGTGCCAGCAGCGCAGGGGGCTACGACACTGAAGCTTTCTTT.

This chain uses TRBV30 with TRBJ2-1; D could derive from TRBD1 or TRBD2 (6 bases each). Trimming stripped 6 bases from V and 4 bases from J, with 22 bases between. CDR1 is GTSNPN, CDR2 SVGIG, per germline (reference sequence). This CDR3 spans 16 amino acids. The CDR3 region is CACSFWGLARYNEQFF. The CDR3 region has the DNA TGTGCCTGCTCCTTTTGGGGGCTAGCGAGATACAATGAGCAGTTCTTC.

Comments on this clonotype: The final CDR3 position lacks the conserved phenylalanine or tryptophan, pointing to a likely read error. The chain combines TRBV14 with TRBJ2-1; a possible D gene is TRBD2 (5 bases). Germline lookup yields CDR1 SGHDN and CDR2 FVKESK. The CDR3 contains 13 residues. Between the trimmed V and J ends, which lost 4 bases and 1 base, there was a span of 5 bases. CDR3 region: CASSRGSYNEQFV. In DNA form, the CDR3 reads TGTGCCAGCAGCCGCGGGTCCTACAATGAGCAGTTCGTC.

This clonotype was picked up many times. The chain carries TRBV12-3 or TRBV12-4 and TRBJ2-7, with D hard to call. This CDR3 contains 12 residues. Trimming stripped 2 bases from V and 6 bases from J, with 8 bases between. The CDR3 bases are TGTGCCAGCAGTTTACGTGTTATCGAGCAGTACTTC. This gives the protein CASSLRVIEQYF.

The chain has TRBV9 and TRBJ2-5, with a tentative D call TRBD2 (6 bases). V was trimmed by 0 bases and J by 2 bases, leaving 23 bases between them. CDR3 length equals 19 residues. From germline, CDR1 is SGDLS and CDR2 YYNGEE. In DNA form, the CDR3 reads TGTGCCAGCAGCGTAGGACCCGTGAGACGACTAGGGAGGCAAGAGACCCAGTACTTC. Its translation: CASSVGPVRRLGRQETQYF.

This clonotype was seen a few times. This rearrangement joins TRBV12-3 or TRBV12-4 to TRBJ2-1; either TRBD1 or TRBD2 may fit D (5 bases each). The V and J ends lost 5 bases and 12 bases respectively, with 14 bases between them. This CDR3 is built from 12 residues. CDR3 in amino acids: CASSNRDGTQFF. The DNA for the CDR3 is TGTGCCAGCAGTAACCGGGACGGAACGCAGTTCTTC.

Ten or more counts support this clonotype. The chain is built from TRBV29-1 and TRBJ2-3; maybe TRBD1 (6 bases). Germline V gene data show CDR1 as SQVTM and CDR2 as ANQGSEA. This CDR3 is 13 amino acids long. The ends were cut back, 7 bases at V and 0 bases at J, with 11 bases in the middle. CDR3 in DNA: TGCAGCGCTGGGGGCAGGAGCACAGATACGCAGTATTTT. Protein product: CSAGGRSTDTQYF.

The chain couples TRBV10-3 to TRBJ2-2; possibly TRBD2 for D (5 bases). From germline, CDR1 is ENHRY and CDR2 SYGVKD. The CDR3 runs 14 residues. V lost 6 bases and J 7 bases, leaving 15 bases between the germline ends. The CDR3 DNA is TGTGCCATCAGGGGGTTCGGAGGAGGCGGGGAGCTGTTTTTT. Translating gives CAIRGFGGGGELFF.

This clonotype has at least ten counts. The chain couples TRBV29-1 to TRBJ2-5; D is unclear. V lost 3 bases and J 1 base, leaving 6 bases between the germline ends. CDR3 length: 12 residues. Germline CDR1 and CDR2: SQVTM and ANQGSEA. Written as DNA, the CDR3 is TGCAGCGTTGACAGACTCCAAGAGACCCAGTACTTC. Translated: CSVDRLQETQYF.

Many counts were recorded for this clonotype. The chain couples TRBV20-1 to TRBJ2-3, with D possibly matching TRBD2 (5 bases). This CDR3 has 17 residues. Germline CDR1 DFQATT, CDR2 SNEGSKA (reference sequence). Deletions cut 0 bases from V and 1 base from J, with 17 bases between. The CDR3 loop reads CSARDPMGSLGTDTQYF. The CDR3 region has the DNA TGCAGTGCTAGAGATCCAATGGGGAGCCTCGGCACAGATACGCAGTATTTT.

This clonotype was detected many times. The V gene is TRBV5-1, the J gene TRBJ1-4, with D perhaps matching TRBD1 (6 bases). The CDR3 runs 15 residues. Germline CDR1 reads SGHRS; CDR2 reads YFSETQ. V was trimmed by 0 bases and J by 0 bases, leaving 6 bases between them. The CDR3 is CASSLGTATNEKLFF. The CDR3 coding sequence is TGCGCCAGCAGCTTGGGGACAGCAACTAATGAAAAACTGTTTTTT.

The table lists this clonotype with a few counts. The CDR3 reads CASSFGLNYGYTF. The CDR3 nucleotides are TGTGCCAGCAGTTTTGGGCTGAACTATGGCTACACCTTC. The chain couples TRBV12-3 or TRBV12-4 to TRBJ1-2, with D uncertain. Trimming left V 3 bases short and J 2 bases short, with 7 bases between. This CDR3 is built from 13 residues.

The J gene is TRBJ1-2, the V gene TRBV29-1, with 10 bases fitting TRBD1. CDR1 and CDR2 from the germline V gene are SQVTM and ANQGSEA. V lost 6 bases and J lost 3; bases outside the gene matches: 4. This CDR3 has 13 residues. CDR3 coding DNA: TGCAGCGTGGGGACAGGGGCTTACTATGGCTACACCTTC. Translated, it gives CSVGTGAYYGYTF.

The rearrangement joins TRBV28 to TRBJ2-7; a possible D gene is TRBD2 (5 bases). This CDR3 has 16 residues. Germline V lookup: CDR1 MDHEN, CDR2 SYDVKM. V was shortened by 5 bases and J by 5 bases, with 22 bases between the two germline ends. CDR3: CASSRAGLVEDHEQYF. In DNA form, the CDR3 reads TGTGCCAGCAGTCGAGCTGGTCTAGTGGAGGACCACGAGCAGTACTTC.